This T cell receptor beta chain stems from a study of blood T cell repertoires in COVID-19. Some clones are missing from TCRdb's copy, which holds only in-frame ones; the method was immunoSEQ multiplex PCR. The data show 150,000 to 200,000 clones, with approximately 84% seen just once and over 7% held by the top ten. V lost 5 bases to trimming and J lost 0 bases, with 7 bases between them. CDR1 LNHDA and CDR2 SQIVND come from the germline V gene (reference sequence). The CDR3 extends over 13 amino acids. The chain joins TRBV19 to TRBJ1-1; D not resolved. The specimen sequenced was PBMCs or T cells enriched from blood (not recorded which). This sequence originates from a woman between 45 and 65 years old who had recovered from COVID-19. The CDR3 is CASSPGVNTEAFF. The CDR3 nucleotides read TGTGCCAGTAGTCCCGGGGTGAACACTGAAGCTTTCTTT.